A selection of T cell receptor beta chains follows, all from one sample in a study of regulatory T cells in long-lasting Graves disease. TCRdb re-called the multiplex PCR reads through MiXCR, storing one row per CDR3 protein. The top ten hold 7% to 9.5% of the sample, which has hundreds of thousands of distinct CDR3 sequences, less than 25% seen once. This specimen was peripheral blood mononuclear cells (PBMCs), taken when the disease was refractory, from a patient treated with antithyroid drugs. The source is a female donor with Graves disease. Both conserved end residues are part of each CDR3.

J gene	V gene	CDR3 protein
TRBJ2-3	TRBV7-3	CASSFYGDPEDTQYF
TRBJ1-4	TRBV27	CASSHDPNFSEKLFF
TRBJ1-1	TRBV20-1	CSARGAHRAVEAFF
TRBJ2-7	TRBV7-9	CASSATGTSGNEQYF
TRBJ2-7	TRBV28	CASSFAGDLAYEQYF
TRBJ2-5	TRBV4-1	CASSRGLAGGPGQTQYF
TRBJ2-2	TRBV6-5	CASSYSRANTGELFF
TRBJ2-7	TRBV28	CASRIGPYTYEQYF
TRBJ1-2	TRBV30	CAWSGNYGYTF
TRBJ2-2	TRBV12-3/TRBV12-4	CASGGGLRANTGELFF
TRBJ2-5	TRBV7-2	CASSLGGLADQETQYF
TRBJ2-7	TRBV9	CASSVGGSPRYEQYF
TRBJ1-3	TRBV19	CASIGGILSGNTIYF
TRBJ1-3	TRBV11-2	CASSSGSSGNTIYF
TRBJ2-2	TRBV6-2/TRBV6-3	CASTKSAGPAGVIGELFF
TRBJ1-4	TRBV28	CASSVINEKLFF
TRBJ2-2	TRBV2	CASSDTGANTGELFF
TRBJ1-5	TRBV6-1	CASSAHRDTSNQPQHF
TRBJ2-7	TRBV28	CASSLRSGYSYEQYF
TRBJ2-7	TRBV28	CASSLASLKGHEQYF
TRBJ2-7	TRBV7-9	CASSHSRGRDYEQYF
TRBJ1-1	TRBV30	CAWRGHTEAFF
TRBJ1-1	TRBV28	CASSLWSAGTEAFF
NA	TRBV20-1	CSARSTRLAGPNNEQFF
TRBJ2-7	TRBV5-1	CASSLDAGGYETSGRTYEQYF
TRBJ1-1	TRBV6-1	CASSDGYTEAFF
TRBJ2-1	TRBV7-9	CASSSLWLAGFFGEQFF
TRBJ1-2	TRBV12-3/TRBV12-4	CASSFWGGGRGTSNYGYTF
TRBJ2-7	TRBV7-9	CASSAGESYEQYF
TRBJ2-1	TRBV7-2	CATSASLSYNEQFF
TRBJ2-5	TRBV12-3/TRBV12-4	CASSGLAYTETQYF
TRBJ2-1	TRBV27	CASSFSGTYNEQFF
TRBJ2-3	TRBV29-1	CSVEGGNTQYF
TRBJ2-5	TRBV7-9	CASSSWGVFYF
TRBJ2-5	TRBV12-3/TRBV12-4	CASSLALADTEETQYF